A selection of T cell receptor beta chains follows, all from one sample in a study of blood T cell repertoires in COVID-19. Sequencing was performed with immunoSEQ multiplex PCR; in TCRdb, only in-frame clones are kept and a portion is missing. The table records approximately 210,000 clones, approximately 80% of them present only once. Input material: PBMCs or T cells enriched from blood (not recorded which). Receptor source: a man between 40 and 49 years old who had recovered from COVID-19. The CDR3 runs from the conserved cysteine through the conserved F or W. D genes are given only for firm matches. Expanded clones are given a class, and other clones once, few, many or no size at all.

>TRBV2|TRBJ1-1|TRBD1|.
CASGRDRGRFTEAFF
TGTGCCAGCGGGCGGGACAGGGGGCGATTCACTGAAGCTTTCTTT
>TRBV30|TRBJ1-2|TRBD1|once
CAHVRDRGYYGYTF
TGTGCACACGTCCGGGACAGGGGATACTATGGCTACACCTTC
>TRBV7-2|TRBJ2-3|.|.
CASSLSGSTDTQYF
TGTGCCAGCAGCTTGAGCGGGAGCACAGATACGCAGTATTTT
>TRBV28|TRBJ1-6|.|.
CASSLTGPAFSPLHF
TGTGCCAGCAGTCTAACAGGTCCCGCTTTTTCACCCCTCCACTTT
>TRBV5-1|TRBJ2-3|TRBD1|.
CASSLAALSGGTDTQYF
TGCGCCAGCAGCTTGGCCGCTTTGTCAGGGGGAACAGATACGCAGTATTTT
>TRBV29-1|TRBJ2-1|.|once
CSVDVRGAYEQFF
TGCAGCGTTGATGTCAGGGGGGCGTATGAGCAGTTCTTC
>TRBV28|TRBJ1-4|TRBD1|.
CASSGRDRQSPLNEKLFF
TGTGCCAGCAGTGGCAGGGACAGACAATCTCCCTTGAATGAAAAACTGTTTTTT
>TRBV5-1|TRBJ1-2|.|.
CASSPGGVNYGYTF
TGCGCCAGCAGCCCCGGGGGGGTTAACTATGGCTACACCTTC
>TRBV2|TRBJ1-2|.|many
CASRSTSRGYTF
TGTGCCAGCAGGTCGACAAGCCGTGGCTACACCTTC
>TRBV7-2|TRBJ2-7|TRBD2|.
CASSLAGLAAGGEQYF
TGTGCCAGCAGCTTAGCGGGACTCGCCGCCGGGGGGGAGCAGTACTTC
>TRBV5-1|TRBJ2-6|.|.
CASSLAGYSGANVLTF
TGCGCCAGCAGCTTGGCGGGGTACTCTGGGGCCAACGTCCTGACTTTC
>TRBV28|TRBJ1-6|.|.
CASSLGGLNSPLHF
TGTGCCAGCAGTTTAGGTGGGCTTAATTCACCCCTCCACTTT
>TRBV7-3|TRBJ2-5|TRBD1|.
CASSPRTGEGETQYF
TGTGCCAGCAGCCCACGGACAGGAGAGGGGGAGACCCAGTACTTC
>TRBV9|TRBJ1-5|.|.
CASSPSGNQPQHF
TGTGCCAGCAGCCCCTCAGGCAATCAGCCCCAGCATTTT
>TRBV4-1|TRBJ2-1|.|once
CASSRPAGYEQFF
TGCGCCAGCAGCCGGCCTGCGGGATATGAGCAGTTCTTC
>TRBV10-3|TRBJ2-1|.|.
CAISERGDEQFF
TGTGCCATCAGTGAACGGGGAGATGAGCAGTTCTTC
>TRBV10-3|TRBJ2-2|.|.
CAISDGHITGELFF
TGTGCCATCAGTGACGGACATATCACCGGGGAGCTGTTTTTT
>TRBV5-1|TRBJ1-6|TRBD1|.
CASSLGGTGRSPLHF
TGCGCCAGCAGCTTGGGTGGGACAGGGCGATCACCCCTCCACTTT
>TRBV18|TRBJ1-2|.|.
CASSPLGTGYAYGYTF
TGTGCCAGCTCACCTCTCGGTACAGGGTATGCCTATGGCTACACCTTC
>TRBV7-6|TRBJ2-3|TRBD2|.
CASSLSSGATDTQYF
TGTGCCAGCAGCTTAAGTAGCGGGGCCACAGATACGCAGTATTTT
>TRBV13|TRBJ1-6|TRBD1|.
CASSLGTGGNSPLHF
TGTGCCAGCAGCTTAGGGACAGGGGGGAATTCACCCCTCCACTTT
>TRBV7-3|TRBJ2-1|TRBD1|.
CASSSGTGEQFF
TGTGCCAGCAGCTCCGGGACAGGGGAGCAGTTCTTC
>TRBV15|TRBJ2-1|.|.
CATSRELAREQFF
TGTGCCACCAGCAGAGAACTAGCTCGGGAGCAGTTCTTC
>TRBV9|TRBJ2-2|.|.
CASSVEASTGELFF
TGTGCCAGCAGCGTAGAAGCTAGCACCGGGGAGCTGTTTTTT
>TRBV5-5|TRBJ2-7|.|.
CASSLMDSHYEQYF
TGTGCCAGCAGCTTAATGGACAGTCACTACGAGCAGTACTTC
>TRBV29-1|TRBJ2-1|TRBD1|few
CSVGAGGAHNEQFF
TGCAGCGTTGGGGCAGGGGGCGCCCACAATGAGCAGTTCTTC
>TRBV2|TRBJ1-2|.|.
CASSGEGFYGYTF
TGTGCCAGCAGCGGGGAGGGGTTCTATGGCTACACCTTC
>TRBV28|TRBJ1-2|TRBD1|few
CASRDRVRGGYTF
TGTGCCAGCAGAGACAGGGTACGGGGTGGCTACACCTTC
>TRBV6-4|TRBJ2-3|TRBD1|.
CASSLNRGPTDTQYF
TGTGCCAGCAGTCTAAACAGGGGCCCCACAGATACGCAGTATTTT
>TRBV5-1|TRBJ2-5|TRBD2|.
CASSFGGRRQETQYF
TGCGCCAGCAGCTTCGGCGGGAGGCGGCAAGAGACCCAGTACTTC
>TRBV9|TRBJ2-5|.|.
CASSVGAGQGETQYF
TGTGCCAGCAGCGTAGGAGCAGGGCAGGGAGAGACCCAGTACTTC
>TRBV10-3|TRBJ2-5|TRBD2|once
CAIRTSGGEETQYF
TGTGCCATCAGGACTAGCGGGGGCGAAGAGACCCAGTACTTC
>TRBV3-1/TRBV3-2|TRBJ1-6|TRBD1|.
CASSQNRGGSPLHF
TGTGCCAGCAGCCAAAACAGGGGTGGGTCACCCCTCCACTTT
>TRBV19|TRBJ2-4|.|.
CASGGTLKNIQYF
TGTGCCAGTGGGGGGACGCTGAAGAACATTCAGTACTTC
>TRBV10-1|TRBJ1-2|.|.
CASSESVSPVDYGYTF
TGCGCCAGCAGTGAGTCGGTGTCGCCGGTTGACTATGGCTACACCTTC
>TRBV3-1/TRBV3-2|TRBJ1-1|TRBD1|.
CASRRRTGFDTEAFF
TGTGCCAGCAGACGCCGGACAGGGTTCGACACTGAAGCTTTCTTT
>TRBV5-1|TRBJ1-5|.|once
CASSFGTEDQPQHF
TGCGCCAGCAGCTTTGGGACTGAGGATCAGCCCCAGCATTTT
>TRBV6-5|TRBJ1-6|.|.
CASSYSSSAKIAPLHF
TGTGCCAGCAGTTACTCGAGCTCCGCGAAGATAGCACCCCTCCACTTT
>TRBV5-1|TRBJ1-1|.|.
CASSLENGVDTEAFF
TGCGCCAGCAGCTTGGAGAACGGGGTGGACACTGAAGCTTTCTTT
>TRBV7-2|TRBJ1-2|.|.
CASSSDILGYTF
TGTGCCAGCAGCTCCGACATTTTAGGCTACACCTTC